Listed below are T cell receptor beta chains from one sample, sequenced in a study of cytomegalovirus exposure and HLA in healthy donors. Method: immunoSEQ multiplex PCR; TCRdb's copy keeps in-frame clones and lacks some. Among fewer than 200,000 clones listed, 86% were seen once. The sequencing input was PBMCs. Receptor source: a woman aged 18-29 years in good health and CMV-seronegative. Both conserved end residues are part of each CDR3.

J gene | V gene | CDR3 protein
TRBJ1-1 | TRBV6-6 | CASSYSRQLNTEAFF
TRBJ1-5 | TRBV30 | CAWSAYAYGQPQHF
TRBJ1-4 | TRBV19 | CASRVRVNEKLFF
TRBJ1-5 | TRBV6-1 | CASSEHGQGGQPQHF
TRBJ2-5 | TRBV7-8 | CASSSWADRAQETQYF
TRBJ2-7 | TRBV21-1 | CASSKGGSTGEQYF
TRBJ1-3 | TRBV5-5 | CASSWTGGGNTIYF
TRBJ2-1 | TRBV27 | CASTLSGTYNEQFF
TRBJ1-2 | TRBV6-6 | CASSQGAHGYTF
TRBJ2-7 | TRBV6-1 | CASSEVGRVDEQYF
TRBJ2-7 | TRBV7-2 | CASSLGTGPYEQYF
TRBJ2-3 | TRBV27 | CASSFRPGGTDTQYF
TRBJ1-5 | TRBV7-8 | CASSLQGQNQPQHF
TRBJ2-7 | TRBV15 | CATSRDKGTGGYEQYF
TRBJ2-4 | TRBV27 | CASSPLAKNIQYF
TRBJ2-7 | TRBV15 | CATRPGRDYEQYF
TRBJ2-6 | TRBV5-1 | CASSLGTRERANVLTF
TRBJ1-5 | TRBV19 | CASSIGDGEWPQHF
TRBJ2-5 | TRBV4-3 | CASSQSRHRVGETQYF
TRBJ1-2 | TRBV7-9 | CASSSGTNYYGYTF
TRBJ2-7 | TRBV6-7 | CASSYLAGPYEQYF
TRBJ2-6 | TRBV18 | CASSPTGLAGSGANVLTF
TRBJ1-4 | TRBV27 | CASSFGPGATNEKLFF
TRBJ1-2 | TRBV6-5 | CASSYNGKGGYTF
TRBJ2-3 | TRBV6-4 | CASSRTSGGSDTQYF
TRBJ1-2 | TRBV2 | CASKSSWTGGFRYGYTF